This entry concerns a single T cell receptor beta chain. The data belong to a study of cytomegalovirus exposure and HLA in healthy donors. The primer mix had 60 Vbeta and 13 Jbeta primers. The assay was immunoSEQ multiplex PCR, and TCRdb's table has in-frame clones only and misses some. The sample records about 190,000 clones, around 73% being singletons. Trimming left V 0 bases short and J 7 bases short, with 9 bases between. From germline, CDR1 is MNHEY and CDR2 SVGAGI. CDR3 length: 13 amino acids. This chain joins TRBV6-5 and TRBJ1-2; perhaps TRBD1 as D (5 bases). This receptor was identified in a woman in her twenties or thirties in good health and CMV-seropositive. The source material was PBMCs. The CDR3 is CASSYSEGSGYTF. The CDR3 nucleotides read TGTGCCAGCAGTTACTCGGAGGGGAGTGGCTACACCTTC.